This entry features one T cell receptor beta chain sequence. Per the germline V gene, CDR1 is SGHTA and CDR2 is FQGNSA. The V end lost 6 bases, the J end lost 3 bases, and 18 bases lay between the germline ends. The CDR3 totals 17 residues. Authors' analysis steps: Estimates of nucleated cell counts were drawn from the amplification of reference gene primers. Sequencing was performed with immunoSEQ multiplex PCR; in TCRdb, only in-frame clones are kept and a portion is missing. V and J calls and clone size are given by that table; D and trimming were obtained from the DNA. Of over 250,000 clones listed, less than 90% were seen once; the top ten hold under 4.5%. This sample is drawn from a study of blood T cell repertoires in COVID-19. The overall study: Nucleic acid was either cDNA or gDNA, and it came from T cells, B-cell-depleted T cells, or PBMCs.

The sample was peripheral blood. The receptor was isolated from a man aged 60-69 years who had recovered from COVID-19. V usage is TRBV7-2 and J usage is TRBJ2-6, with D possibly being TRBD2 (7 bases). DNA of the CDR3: TGTGCCAGCAGAACCAGTCGGGGGGCCTATGGGGCCAACGTCCTGACTTTC. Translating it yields CASRTSRGAYGANVLTF.